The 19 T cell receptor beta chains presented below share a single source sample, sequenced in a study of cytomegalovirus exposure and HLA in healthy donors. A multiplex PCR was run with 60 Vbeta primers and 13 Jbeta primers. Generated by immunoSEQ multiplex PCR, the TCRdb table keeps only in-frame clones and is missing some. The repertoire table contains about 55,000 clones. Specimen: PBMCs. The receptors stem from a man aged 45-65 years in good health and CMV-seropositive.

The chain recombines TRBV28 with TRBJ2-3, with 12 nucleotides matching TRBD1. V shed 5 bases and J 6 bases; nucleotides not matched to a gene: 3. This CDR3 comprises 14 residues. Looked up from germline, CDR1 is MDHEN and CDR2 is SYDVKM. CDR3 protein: CASSPGQGADTQYF. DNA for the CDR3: TGTGCCAGCAGTCCGGGACAGGGGGCGGATACGCAGTATTTT.

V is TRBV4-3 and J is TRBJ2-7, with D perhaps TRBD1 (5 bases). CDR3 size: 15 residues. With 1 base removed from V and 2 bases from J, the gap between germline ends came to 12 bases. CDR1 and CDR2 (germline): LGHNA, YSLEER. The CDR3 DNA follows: TGCGCCAGCAGCCAAGTCATCCAGGGTACCTACGAGCAGTACTTC. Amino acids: CASSQVIQGTYEQYF.

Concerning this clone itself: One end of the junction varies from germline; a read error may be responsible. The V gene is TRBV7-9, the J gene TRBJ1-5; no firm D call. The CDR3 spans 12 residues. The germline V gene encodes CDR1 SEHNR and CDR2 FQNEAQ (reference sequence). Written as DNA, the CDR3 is TGTGCCAGCAGCTTAGATAGCCAAACCTGGGATTTT. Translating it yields CASSLDSQTWDF.

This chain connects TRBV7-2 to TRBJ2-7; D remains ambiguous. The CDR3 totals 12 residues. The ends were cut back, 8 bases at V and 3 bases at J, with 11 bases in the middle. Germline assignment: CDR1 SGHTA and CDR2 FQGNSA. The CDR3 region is CASVRAGYEQYF. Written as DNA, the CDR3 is TGTGCCAGCGTGCGCGCCGGCTACGAGCAGTACTTC.

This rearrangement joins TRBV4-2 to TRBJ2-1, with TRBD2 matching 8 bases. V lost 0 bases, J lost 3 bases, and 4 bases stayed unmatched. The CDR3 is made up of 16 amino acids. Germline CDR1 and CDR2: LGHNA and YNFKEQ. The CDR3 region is CASSQDSGIRYNEQFF. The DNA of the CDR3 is TGTGCCAGCAGCCAAGATAGCGGGATACGCTACAATGAGCAGTTCTTC.

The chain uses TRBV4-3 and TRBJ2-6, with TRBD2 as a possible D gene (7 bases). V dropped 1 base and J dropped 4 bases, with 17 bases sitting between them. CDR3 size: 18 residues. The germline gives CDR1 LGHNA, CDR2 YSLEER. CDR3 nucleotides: TGCGCCAGCAGCCAAGGGACAGCGGGAACGTGGGGGGCCAACGTCCTGACTTTC. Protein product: CASSQGTAGTWGANVLTF.

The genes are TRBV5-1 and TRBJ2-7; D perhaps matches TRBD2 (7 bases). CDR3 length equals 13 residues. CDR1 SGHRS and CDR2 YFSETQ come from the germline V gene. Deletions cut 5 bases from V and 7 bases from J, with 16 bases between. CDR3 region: CASRGGGHGEQYF. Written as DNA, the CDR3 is TGCGCCAGCAGGGGCGGGGGCCATGGGGAGCAGTACTTC.

The CDR3 is CASSIRDSMNTEAFF. In DNA, the CDR3 is TGTGCCAGCAGCATACGGGACAGCATGAACACTGAAGCTTTCTTT. The chain couples TRBV7-9 to TRBJ1-1, with 7 bases identical to TRBD1. Trimming took 5 bases from V and 0 from J; bases not matched to a gene: 6. Germline values: CDR1 SEHNR, CDR2 FQNEAQ (reference sequence). This CDR3 is built from 15 residues.

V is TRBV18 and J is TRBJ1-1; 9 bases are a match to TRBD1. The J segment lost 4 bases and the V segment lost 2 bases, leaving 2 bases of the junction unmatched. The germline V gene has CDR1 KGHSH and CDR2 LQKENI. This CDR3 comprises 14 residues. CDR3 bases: TGTGCCAGCTCACCAGCGACAGGGGGCACTGAAGCTTTCTTT. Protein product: CASSPATGGTEAFF.

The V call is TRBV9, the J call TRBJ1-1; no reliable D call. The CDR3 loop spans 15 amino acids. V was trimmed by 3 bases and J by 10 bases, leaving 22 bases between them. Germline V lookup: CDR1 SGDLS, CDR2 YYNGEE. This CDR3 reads CASSEAPGNPLGAFF. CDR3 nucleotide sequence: TGTGCCAGCAGCGAAGCACCCGGGAACCCCCTAGGAGCTTTCTTT.

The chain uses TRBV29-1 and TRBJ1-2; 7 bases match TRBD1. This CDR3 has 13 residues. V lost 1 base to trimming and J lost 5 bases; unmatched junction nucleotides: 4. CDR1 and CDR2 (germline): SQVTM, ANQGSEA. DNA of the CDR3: TGCAGCGTTGAAGGAGACAGGGAGTATGGCTACACCTTC. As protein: CSVEGDREYGYTF.

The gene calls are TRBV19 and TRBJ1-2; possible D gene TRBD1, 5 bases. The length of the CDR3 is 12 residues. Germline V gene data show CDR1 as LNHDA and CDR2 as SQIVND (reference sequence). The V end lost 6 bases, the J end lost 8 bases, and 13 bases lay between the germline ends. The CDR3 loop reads CASRKQDLGYTF. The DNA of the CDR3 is TGTGCCAGTAGGAAACAGGACCTAGGCTACACCTTC.

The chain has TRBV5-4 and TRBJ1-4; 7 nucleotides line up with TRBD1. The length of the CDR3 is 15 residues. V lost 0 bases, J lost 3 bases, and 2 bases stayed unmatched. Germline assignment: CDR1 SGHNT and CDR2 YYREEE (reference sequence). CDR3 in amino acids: CASSLGQGANEKLFF. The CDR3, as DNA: TGTGCCAGCAGCTTGGGGCAGGGGGCTAATGAAAAACTGTTTTTT.

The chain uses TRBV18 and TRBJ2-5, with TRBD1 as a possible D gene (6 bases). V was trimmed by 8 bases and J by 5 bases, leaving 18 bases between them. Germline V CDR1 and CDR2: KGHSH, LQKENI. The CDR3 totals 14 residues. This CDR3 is CASGTQGGVETQYF. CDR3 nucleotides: TGTGCCAGCGGTACCCAAGGGGGAGTGGAGACCCAGTACTTC.

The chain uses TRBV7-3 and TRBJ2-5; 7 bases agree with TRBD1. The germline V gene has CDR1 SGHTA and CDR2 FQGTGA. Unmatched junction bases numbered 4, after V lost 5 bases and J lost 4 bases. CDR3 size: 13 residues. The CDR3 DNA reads TGTGCCAGCAGCCCCACAGGGGCAGAGACCCAGTACTTC. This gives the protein CASSPTGAETQYF.

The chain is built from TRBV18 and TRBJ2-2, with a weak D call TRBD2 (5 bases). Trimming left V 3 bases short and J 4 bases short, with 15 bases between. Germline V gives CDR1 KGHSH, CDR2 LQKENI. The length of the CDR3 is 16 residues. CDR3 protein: CASSPRAGESTGELFF. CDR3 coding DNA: TGTGCCAGCTCACCGAGGGCAGGCGAGAGCACCGGGGAGCTGTTTTTT.

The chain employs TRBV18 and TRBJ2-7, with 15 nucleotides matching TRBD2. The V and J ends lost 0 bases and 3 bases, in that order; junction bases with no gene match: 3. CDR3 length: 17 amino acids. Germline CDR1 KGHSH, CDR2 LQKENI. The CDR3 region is CASSPPGTSGGFYEQYF. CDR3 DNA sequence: TGTGCCAGCTCACCACCCGGGACTAGCGGGGGGTTCTACGAGCAGTACTTC.

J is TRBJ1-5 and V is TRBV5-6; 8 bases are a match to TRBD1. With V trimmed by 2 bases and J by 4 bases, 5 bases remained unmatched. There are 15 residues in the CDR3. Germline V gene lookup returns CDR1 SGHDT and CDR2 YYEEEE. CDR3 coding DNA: TGTGCCAGCAGCTTCGGACAGGGACTTAATCAGCCCCAGCATTTT. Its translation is CASSFGQGLNQPQHF.

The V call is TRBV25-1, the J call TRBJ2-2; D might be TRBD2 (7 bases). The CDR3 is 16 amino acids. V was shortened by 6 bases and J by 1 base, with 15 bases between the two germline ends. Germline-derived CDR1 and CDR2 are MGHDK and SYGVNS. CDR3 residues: CASSRGAGKNTGELFF. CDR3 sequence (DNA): TGTGCCAGCAGCCGGGGGGCGGGTAAGAACACCGGGGAGCTGTTTTTT.